This T cell receptor (beta chain) was sequenced during a study of blood T cell repertoires in COVID-19. Study-wide context: Samples taken during acute and convalescent COVID-19 were collected in the United States, Italy and Spain.

Germline CDR1 and CDR2: SQVTM and ANQGSEA. V lost 3 bases and J 4 bases, leaving 7 bases between the germline ends. This CDR3 region has 12 residues. Sequencing used immunoSEQ multiplex PCR; TCRdb keeps in-frame clones, though not all of them. The table includes about 100,000 clones, roughly three quarters detected once. The TCR comes from a human donor in a cohort sampled during active COVID-19. This chain links TRBV29-1 with TRBJ2-1; a possible D gene is TRBD1 (5 bases). The source material was peripheral blood. The CDR3 DNA reads TGCAGCGTTGACCGACAGTACAATGAGCAGTTCTTC. Amino acids: CSVDRQYNEQFF.